The 28 T cell receptor beta chains reported below all come from one sample, sequenced in a study of post-analysis software for immune sequencing data. Study-level points and caveats: TRBV segments more frequent in patients than in controls numbered five and included TRBV5-6, TRBV5-1 and TRBV20-1.

Antigens of these TCRs are unknown. TCR beta libraries were prepared from cDNA with unique molecular identifiers. TCRdb reprocessed the PCR reads via MiXCR and lists one record per CDR3 protein. The sample has approximately 440,000 distinct CDR3 sequences, roughly 45% seen once. The sequencing sample was made of blood. All receptors derive from a girl aged 10 to 17 with multiple sclerosis.

The gene calls are TRBV6-2 or TRBV6-3 and TRBJ2-1; D call uncertain. V was cut by 4 bases and J by 7 bases, with 11 bases left in between. Germline lookup yields CDR1 MNHEY and CDR2 SVGEGT. The CDR3 totals 13 residues. The CDR3 protein is CASSLTDTNEQFF. DNA of the CDR3: TGTGCCAGCAGTTTGACCGACACGAATGAGCAGTTCTTC.

This chain links TRBV6-5 with TRBJ1-1, with a weak D call TRBD1 (6 bases). Germline CDR1 and CDR2: MNHEY and SVGAGI. V dropped 7 bases and J dropped 10 bases, with 19 bases sitting between them. The CDR3 extends over 13 amino acids. The CDR3 protein is CASIPEGTKGAFF. The CDR3 DNA follows: TGTGCCAGCATTCCCGAGGGGACAAAAGGAGCTTTCTTT.

This clonotype was counted a few times. The chain carries TRBV19 and TRBJ2-7; D unclear. There are 13 residues in the CDR3. Germline loops: CDR1 LNHDA, CDR2 SQIVND (reference sequence). With 5 bases removed from V and 3 bases from J, the gap between germline ends came to 11 bases. The CDR3 nucleotides read TGTGCCAGTAGTCACCCCCTACGCTACGAGCAGTACTTC. Amino acid sequence: CASSHPLRYEQYF. Full variable domain (missing parts from reference TRBV19 and TRBJ2-7): DGGITQSPKYLFRKEGQNVTLSCEQNLNHDAMYWYRQDPGQGLRLIYYSQIVNDFQKGDIAEGYSVSREKKESFPLTVTSAQKNPTAFYLCASSHPLRYEQYFGPGTRLTVT.

This chain uses TRBV5-1 with TRBJ2-4; TRBD1 matches at 8 bases. Trimming took 4 bases from V and 8 from J; bases not matched to a gene: 8. The germline V gene encodes CDR1 SGHRS and CDR2 YFSETQ. The CDR3 extends over 14 amino acids. CDR3 nucleotide sequence: TGCGCCAGCAGCACCGACAGGGGAGAGGACATTCAGTACTTC. It translates to CASSTDRGEDIQYF.

This clonotype was recorded a few times. The gene calls are TRBV20-1 and TRBJ1-2, with 12 bases aligning to TRBD1. Germline values: CDR1 DFQATT, CDR2 SNEGSKA (reference sequence). Trimming took 3 bases from V and 11 from J; bases not matched to a gene: 13. CDR3 length: 15 amino acids. DNA of the CDR3: TGCAGTGCTAGGGCGGGACAGGGGGCGCATCTTGGTTACACCTTC. It is translated as CSARAGQGAHLGYTF.

This clonotype was counted between two and nine times. This chain joins TRBV10-3 and TRBJ2-7, with 10 bases that match TRBD2. CDR3 size: 14 residues. Germline CDR1 and CDR2: ENHRY and SYGVKD. With V trimmed by 4 bases and J by 2 bases, 2 bases remained unmatched. CDR3 in amino acids: CAISVLAGTYEQYF. The CDR3 region has the DNA TGTGCCATCAGTGTACTAGCGGGGACCTACGAGCAGTACTTC.

The genes are TRBV5-1 and TRBJ2-5; D ambiguous. Trimming took off 0 bases at V and 1 base at J, with 7 bases between the two ends. Germline V lookup: CDR1 SGHRS, CDR2 YFSETQ. The CDR3 is 14 residues long. The CDR3 sequence is CASSLASPQETQYF. In DNA, the CDR3 is TGCGCCAGCAGCTTGGCCAGCCCCCAAGAGACCCAGTACTTC.

This clonotype came up a few times. This chain links TRBV6-5 with TRBJ2-6; D unresolved. Trimming took off 7 bases at V and 2 bases at J, with 12 bases between the two ends. The CDR3 loop spans 15 amino acids. Per the germline V gene, CDR1 is MNHEY and CDR2 is SVGAGI. The DNA of the CDR3 is TGTGCCAGCATTAGACTTGGGCCTGGGGCCAACGTCCTGACTTTC. As protein: CASIRLGPGANVLTF.

This clonotype was observed a few times. This rearrangement joins TRBV6-5 to TRBJ2-7; TRBD2 matches at 7 bases. This CDR3 contains 13 residues. Per the germline V gene, CDR1 is MNHEY and CDR2 is SVGAGI. V trimming: 5 bases; J trimming: 2 bases; junction bases outside the gene matches: 3. In nucleotides, the CDR3 is TGTGCCAGCAGTCCCGGGAGGCCCTACGAGCAGTACTTC. Its protein is CASSPGRPYEQYF.

This chain connects TRBV7-9 to TRBJ1-2, with TRBD1 matching over 9 bases. The CDR3 has 17 amino acids. The trim removed 5 bases at V and 4 bases at J, leaving 14 bases unmatched. CDR1 is SEHNR, CDR2 FQNEAQ, per germline (reference sequence). Here the CDR3 reads CASSILTGTGNTYGYTF. CDR3 sequence (DNA): TGTGCCAGCAGCATACTTACCGGGACAGGGAATACCTATGGCTACACCTTC.

The chain is built from TRBV6-1 and TRBJ1-1; TRBD1 might be the D (6 bases). Germline lookup yields CDR1 MNHNS and CDR2 SASEGT. This CDR3 region has 13 residues. With 2 bases removed from V and 11 bases from J, the gap between germline ends came to 15 bases. CDR3 coding DNA: TGTGCCAGCAGTGAATCGGCGGGGGGCTTGGCTTTCTTT. Its protein is CASSESAGGLAFF.

This clonotype turned up a few times. This chain joins TRBV5-1 and TRBJ1-1; D remains ambiguous. Germline V CDR1 and CDR2: SGHRS, YFSETQ. V was pared by 1 base and J by 7 bases, with 8 bases between. The CDR3 contains 12 residues. Written as DNA, the CDR3 is TGCGCCAGCAGCTTGTTCGAGGATGAAGCTTTCTTT. Protein: CASSLFEDEAFF.

The rearrangement joins TRBV28 to TRBJ1-2; TRBD1 is a possible D gene (6 bases). This CDR3 has 14 residues. Germline V lookup: CDR1 MDHEN, CDR2 SYDVKM. The ends were cut back, 8 bases at V and 2 bases at J, with 15 bases in the middle. CDR3 amino acids: CASVLNRGNYGYTF. The CDR3 nucleotides read TGTGCCAGCGTTTTGAATAGGGGGAACTATGGCTACACCTTC.

The J gene is TRBJ2-1, the V gene TRBV18; the match to TRBD1 covers 8 bases. The CDR3 runs 15 residues. The V gene's germline CDR1 is KGHSH and CDR2 LQKENI. V was clipped by 3 bases and J by 9 bases; unmatched bases: 10. This chain's CDR3 is CASSPGQVGSGEQFF. For the CDR3, the DNA is TGTGCCAGCTCACCGGGACAGGTGGGAAGCGGTGAGCAGTTCTTC.

V and J are TRBV5-1 and TRBJ2-5; 12 bases match TRBD2. Germline CDR1 is SGHRS and CDR2 is YFSETQ. The ends lost 0 bases at V and 4 bases at J; junction bases unmatched: 7. The CDR3 runs to 17 residues. CDR3 in amino acids: CASSLVPPGLAGETQYF. CDR3 nucleotides: TGCGCCAGCAGCTTGGTGCCTCCGGGACTAGCGGGAGAGACCCAGTACTTC.

Here the CDR3 reads CSVESPGNTEAFF. The CDR3, as DNA: TGCAGCGTTGAATCGCCGGGGAACACTGAAGCTTTCTTT. V gene TRBV29-1 combines with J gene TRBJ1-1; D gene ambiguous. CDR1 is SQVTM, CDR2 ANQGSEA, per germline. The V end lost 2 bases, the J end lost 1 base, and 8 bases lay between the germline ends. The CDR3 runs 13 residues.

V usage is TRBV4-2 and J usage is TRBJ1-2; 7 bases match TRBD1. CDR1 LGHNA and CDR2 YNFKEQ come from the germline V gene. The CDR3 runs to 13 residues. With V trimmed by 7 bases and J by 2 bases, 4 bases remained unmatched. CDR3 region: CASTRDSNYGYTF. DNA of the CDR3: TGTGCCAGCACCCGGGACAGCAACTATGGCTACACCTTC.

This clonotype showed up just a few times. This sequence joins TRBV18 and TRBJ2-7; D remains ambiguous. The germline V gene has CDR1 KGHSH and CDR2 LQKENI. V lost 2 bases and J lost 0, with 11 bases in between. The CDR3 covers 15 residues. This CDR3 is CASSPFGPLSYEQYF. The CDR3 DNA sequence: TGTGCCAGCTCACCATTTGGACCACTCTCCTACGAGCAGTACTTC.

The V gene is TRBV29-1, the J gene TRBJ2-7; the match to TRBD2 covers 7 bases. V gave up 6 bases and J gave up 2 bases; unmatched junction bases: 7. There are 13 residues in the CDR3. The germline gives CDR1 SQVTM, CDR2 ANQGSEA. The CDR3 nucleotides are TGCAGCGTCGGGGCTAGCGGAACCTACGAGCAGTACTTC. Amino acid sequence: CSVGASGTYEQYF.

The V gene is TRBV4-1, the J gene TRBJ2-7; 9 nucleotides agree with TRBD1. This CDR3 is 15 amino acids long. Germline V gene data show CDR1 as MGHRA and CDR2 as YSYEKL. V lost 4 bases and J lost 4; bases outside the gene matches: 8. This chain's CDR3 is CASSRPGTGIYEQYF. The CDR3 DNA reads TGCGCCAGCAGCCGTCCTGGGACAGGGATTTACGAGCAGTACTTC.

The chain uses TRBV29-1 and TRBJ1-2; D is perhaps TRBD1 (6 bases). The CDR3 consists of 18 residues. Between the trimmed V and J ends, which lost 3 bases and 0 bases, there was a span of 23 bases. Per the germline V gene, CDR1 is SQVTM and CDR2 is ANQGSEA. The DNA for the CDR3 is TGCAGCGTTGAGGGGGCGGAAAAATTGGCCTTAACTAACTATGGCTACACCTTC. This translates into CSVEGAEKLALTNYGYTF.

This clonotype appeared a few times. The V and J genes are TRBV24-1 and TRBJ2-1, with D perhaps assigned TRBD1 or TRBD2 (5 bases each). The length of the CDR3 is 15 residues. Germline V gives CDR1 KGHDR, CDR2 SFDVKD. V gave up 3 bases and J gave up 2 bases, with 10 bases separating them. For the CDR3, the DNA is TGTGCCACCAGTGATGCTGAGGGGCCCTACAATGAGCAGTTCTTC. Translating it yields CATSDAEGPYNEQFF.

The chain employs TRBV15 and TRBJ2-7; the D is unclear. The J call may be faulty, since TRBJ2-5 better matches the DNA end. The CDR3 length is 15 residues. Per germline, CDR1 LNHNV and CDR2 YYDKDF (reference sequence). The CDR3 sequence is CATSKDKSRKETQYF. The CDR3 DNA is TGTGCCACCAGCAAAGATAAGAGCAGAAAAGAGACCCAGTACTTC.

This clonotype was recorded at least ten times. This sequence joins TRBV20-1 and TRBJ2-1; 8 positions agree with TRBD2. From germline, CDR1 is DFQATT and CDR2 SNEGSKA (reference sequence). V was pared by 5 bases and J by 10 bases, with 10 bases of the junction left unmatched. The length of the CDR3 is 13 residues. This chain's CDR3 is CSASLRREGEQFF. The CDR3 DNA sequence: TGCAGTGCTTCTCTCCGCCGGGAGGGCGAGCAGTTCTTC.

V is TRBV28 and J is TRBJ2-1; D is undetermined. Germline CDR1 and CDR2: MDHEN and SYDVKM. The CDR3 runs to 14 residues. Trimming removed 4 bases at V and 4 bases at J, with 11 bases between. CDR3 nucleotides: TGTGCCAGCAGTTCCAAGCAGATATACAATGAGCAGTTCTTC. Its translation is CASSSKQIYNEQFF.

A few counts support this clonotype. The rearrangement links TRBV20-1 to TRBJ2-7; a weak D match, TRBD2 (6 bases). V lost 0 bases, J lost 2 bases, and 11 bases lay in between. Per the germline V gene, CDR1 is DFQATT and CDR2 is SNEGSKA (reference sequence). This CDR3 region has 14 residues. This CDR3 reads CSARDRSGPYEQYF. The CDR3 bases are TGCAGTGCTAGAGATCGAAGCGGGCCCTACGAGCAGTACTTC.

At least ten counts were recorded for this clonotype. The CDR3 loop reads CASSYSKDLYNEQFF. DNA for the CDR3: TGTGCCAGCAGTTACTCCAAGGACCTATACAATGAGCAGTTCTTC. V and J are TRBV6-6 and TRBJ2-1; no reliable D call. V dropped 0 bases and J dropped 4 bases, with 10 bases sitting between them. This CDR3 comprises 15 residues. Germline CDR1 MNHNY, CDR2 SVGAGI (reference sequence).

This clonotype was seen only a few times. The V call is TRBV29-1, the J call TRBJ1-2, with D hard to call. V gave up 6 bases and J gave up 1 base, with 12 bases separating them. Germline CDR1 SQVTM, CDR2 ANQGSEA. The CDR3 runs to 13 residues. The CDR3: CSVSGNLNYGYTF. CDR3 nucleotide sequence: TGCAGCGTATCAGGAAACCTTAACTATGGCTACACCTTC.